The 14 T cell receptor beta chains listed next were all sequenced from one sample in a study of T-cell reconstitution after alpha-beta-depleted transplantation in children (dated by TCRdb to the mid-2010s). Library preparation was by PCR. Sequencing used an Illumina HiSeq 2500. TCR libraries were prepared with molecular barcoding, using unique molecular identifiers to normalize TCRbeta repertoire quantification. Using fastp at Q25 and MiXCR, TCRdb reprocessed the public reads and kept productive beta chains. Here each entry gathers all rows of one CDR3 protein and keeps the most common genes and DNA. The sample yields nearly 550,000 distinct CDR3 sequences; around 20% were counted once. Of the sample, 2.5% to 3.5% falls within the top ten clones. Sequenced material: PBMCs from the stem cell graft donor, taken from the stem cell graft. The receptors originated from a human donor who donated a stem cell graft to a child with acute lymphoblastic leukemia.

This clonotype was counted many times. The V and J genes are TRBV7-2 and TRBJ1-2; D gene unclear. V was trimmed by 5 bases and J by 6 bases, leaving 19 bases between them. The CDR3 extends over 15 amino acids. The germline V gene has CDR1 SGHTA and CDR2 FQGNSA. The CDR3 nucleotides are TGTGCCAGCAGCACCTACCACATCCCAAGTAATGGCTACACCTTC. It yields the protein CASSTYHIPSNGYTF.

This chain connects TRBV4-3 to TRBJ2-1; D not certain. Trimming removed 1 base from V and 8 bases from J, with 12 bases in between. Germline V gene sequence: CDR1 LGHNA, CDR2 YSLEER. There are 14 residues in the CDR3. The CDR3: CASSQGLDGDEQFF. The CDR3 DNA sequence: TGCGCCAGCAGCCAAGGGCTTGATGGGGATGAGCAGTTCTTC.

A few counts support this clonotype. The rearrangement links TRBV7-9 to TRBJ2-3; D is ambiguous. The ends were cut back, 5 bases at V and 0 bases at J, with 9 bases in the middle. This CDR3 is 14 amino acids long. Per the germline V gene, CDR1 is SEHNR and CDR2 is FQNEAQ (reference sequence). The CDR3 DNA reads as TGTGCCAGCAGCCCAGTCGTCAGCACAGATACGCAGTATTTT. It is translated as CASSPVVSTDTQYF.

This clonotype occurred a few times. The chain employs TRBV4-1 and TRBJ2-7; 10 bases align to TRBD2. V shed 0 bases and J 7 bases; nucleotides not matched to a gene: 6. This CDR3 has 15 amino acids. Germline CDR1 reads MGHRA; CDR2 reads YSYEKL. CDR3 sequence (DNA): TGCGCCAGCAGCCAAGATTATAGCGGGAGGTTTGAGCAGTACTTC. This gives the protein CASSQDYSGRFEQYF.

This clonotype was counted many times. V gene TRBV27 combines with J gene TRBJ1-3; the D is unclear. This CDR3 spans 14 amino acids. The V gene lost 5 bases and the J gene lost 0 bases, with 8 bases spanning the gap. The germline V gene has CDR1 MNHEY and CDR2 SMNVEV (reference sequence). The CDR3 spells CASSQGSSGNTIYF. The CDR3, as DNA: TGTGCCAGCAGTCAAGGCTCCTCTGGAAACACCATATATTTT.

This clonotype occurred a few times. This chain connects TRBV9 to TRBJ2-7; 11 nucleotides line up with TRBD2. This CDR3 spans 18 amino acids. The trim removed 3 bases at V and 0 bases at J, leaving 11 bases unmatched. CDR1 is SGDLS, CDR2 YYNGEE, per germline. The CDR3 protein is CASSGSGTSGVSSYEQYF. The CDR3 region has the DNA TGTGCCAGCAGCGGCTCCGGGACTAGCGGAGTTAGCTCCTACGAGCAGTACTTC.

This clonotype was recorded a few times. The V call is TRBV5-6, the J call TRBJ2-1; 8 bases line up with TRBD1. V gave up 2 bases and J gave up 7 bases; unmatched junction bases: 8. The CDR3 covers 15 residues. CDR1 is SGHDT, CDR2 YYEEEE, per germline. The CDR3 is CASSFGTGRRNEQFF. The CDR3 DNA reads TGTGCCAGCAGCTTCGGGACAGGTCGTCGTAATGAGCAGTTCTTC. The full variable domain, completed using reference TRBV5-6 and TRBJ2-1, is DAGVTQSPTHLIKTRGQQVTLRCSPKSGHDTVSWYQQALGQGPQFIFQYYEEEERQRGNFPDRFSGHQFPNYSSELNVNALLLGDSALYLCASSFGTGRRNEQFFGPGTRLTVL.

This clonotype was observed a handful of times. The rearrangement joins TRBV12-3 or TRBV12-4 to TRBJ2-3; the match to TRBD2 covers 7 bases. The V gene end was trimmed by 5 bases and the J gene end by 4 bases; junction bases not matched to a gene: 6. This CDR3 is built from 14 residues. CDR3: CASSLTSRSDTQYF. CDR3 coding DNA: TGTGCCAGCAGTCTGACTAGCAGGTCAGATACGCAGTATTTT.

This clonotype was counted between two and nine times. This chain connects TRBV7-3 to TRBJ2-2, with 11 positions matching TRBD2. Losses at the gene ends were 3 bases for V and 3 bases for J; bases not matched to a gene: 3. From germline, CDR1 is SGHTA and CDR2 FQGTGA. The CDR3 spans 16 residues. CDR3 sequence reads: CASSLLGLADTGELFF. CDR3 sequence (DNA): TGTGCCAGCAGCTTGCTGGGACTAGCGGACACCGGGGAGCTGTTTTTT.

The chain links TRBV7-9 to TRBJ1-1, with a tentative D call TRBD1 (5 bases). The CDR3 runs to 14 residues. Trimming left V 7 bases short and J 3 bases short, with 15 bases between. Germline V gene data show CDR1 as SEHNR and CDR2 as FQNEAQ (reference sequence). The CDR3 DNA is TGTGCCAGCACATCGAACGGGGCGGACACTGAAGCTTTCTTT. Translating gives CASTSNGADTEAFF.

This clonotype was recorded a few times. This chain links TRBV27 with TRBJ2-1, with D maybe TRBD2 (7 bases). V was clipped by 6 bases and J by 1 base, with 16 bases between them. Per the germline V gene, CDR1 is MNHEY and CDR2 is SMNVEV (reference sequence). This CDR3 contains 16 residues. CDR3 sequence reads: CASRRGGQRSYNEQFF. For the CDR3, the DNA is TGTGCCAGCAGAAGGGGGGGGCAAAGGTCCTACAATGAGCAGTTCTTC.

The chain joins TRBV4-1 to TRBJ2-1; TRBD2 matches 7 bases. The ends lost 0 bases at V and 1 base at J; junction bases unmatched: 6. Germline V gives CDR1 MGHRA, CDR2 YSYEKL. This CDR3 is 17 amino acids long. The CDR3 nucleotides are TGCGCCAGCAGCCAAGATGGCGCGGGAGTGTCCTACAATGAGCAGTTCTTC. Its translation is CASSQDGAGVSYNEQFF.

CDR3 region: CASSFYEGSNTGELFF. Written as DNA, the CDR3 is TGCGCCAGCAGCTTTTATGAGGGGTCGAACACCGGGGAGCTGTTTTTT. This sequence joins TRBV5-1 and TRBJ2-2; D may match TRBD1 or TRBD2 (5 bases each). The germline V and J ends were trimmed by 2 bases and 0 bases, with 11 bases remaining between them. Germline CDR1 is SGHRS and CDR2 is YFSETQ. The CDR3 has 16 amino acids.

The chain employs TRBV12-3 or TRBV12-4 and TRBJ2-1, with D uncertain. V lost 7 bases, J lost 2 bases, and 12 bases lay in between. This CDR3 is 14 amino acids long. CDR3 in amino acids: CASTTRGAYNEQFF. CDR3 coding DNA: TGTGCCAGCACCACCAGAGGAGCCTACAATGAGCAGTTCTTC.